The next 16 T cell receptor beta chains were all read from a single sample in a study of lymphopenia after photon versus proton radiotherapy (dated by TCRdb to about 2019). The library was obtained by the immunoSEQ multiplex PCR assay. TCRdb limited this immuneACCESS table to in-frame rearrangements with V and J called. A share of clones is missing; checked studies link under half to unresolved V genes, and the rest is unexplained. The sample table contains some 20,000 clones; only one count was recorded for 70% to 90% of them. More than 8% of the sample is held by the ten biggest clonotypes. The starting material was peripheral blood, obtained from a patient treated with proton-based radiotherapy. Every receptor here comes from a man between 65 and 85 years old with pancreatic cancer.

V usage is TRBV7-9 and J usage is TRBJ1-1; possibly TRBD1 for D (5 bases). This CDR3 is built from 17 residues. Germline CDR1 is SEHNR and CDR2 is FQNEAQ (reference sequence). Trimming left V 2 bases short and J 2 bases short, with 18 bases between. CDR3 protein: CASSLSPSRTRNTEAFF. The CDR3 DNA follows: TGTGCCAGCAGCTTATCCCCTTCTCGGACAAGAAACACTGAAGCTTTCTTT.

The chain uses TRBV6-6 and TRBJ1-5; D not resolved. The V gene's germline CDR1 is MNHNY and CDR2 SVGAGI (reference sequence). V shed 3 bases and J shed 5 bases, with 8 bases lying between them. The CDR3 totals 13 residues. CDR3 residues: CASSYGLYQPQHF. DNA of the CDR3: TGTGCCAGCAGTTATGGACTTTATCAGCCCCAGCATTTT.

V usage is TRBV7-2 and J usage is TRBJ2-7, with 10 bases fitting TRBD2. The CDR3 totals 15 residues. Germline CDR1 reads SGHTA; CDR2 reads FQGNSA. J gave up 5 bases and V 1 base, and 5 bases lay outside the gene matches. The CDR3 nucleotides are TGTGCCAGCAGCTTAGAGGCTAGCGGGAGACACGAGCAGTACTTC. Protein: CASSLEASGRHEQYF.

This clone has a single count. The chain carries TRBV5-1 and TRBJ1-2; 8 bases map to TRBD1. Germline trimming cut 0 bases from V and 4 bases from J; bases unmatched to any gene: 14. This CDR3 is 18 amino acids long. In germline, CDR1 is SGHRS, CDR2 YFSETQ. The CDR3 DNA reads TGCGCCAGCAGCTTGGGAACGATGGGTGACGACAGGGGCTATGGCTACACCTTC. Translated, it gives CASSLGTMGDDRGYGYTF. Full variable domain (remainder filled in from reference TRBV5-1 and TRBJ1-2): KAGVTQTPRYLIKTRGQQVTLSCSPISGHRSVSWYQQTPGQGLQFLFEYFSETQRNKGNFPGRFSGRQFSNSRSEMNVSTLELGDSALYLCASSLGTMGDDRGYGYTFGSGTRLTVV.

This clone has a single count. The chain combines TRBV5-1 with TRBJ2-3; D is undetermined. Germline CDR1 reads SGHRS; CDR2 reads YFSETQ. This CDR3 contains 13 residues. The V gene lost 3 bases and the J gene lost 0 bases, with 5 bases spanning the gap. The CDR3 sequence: CASSSASTDTQYF. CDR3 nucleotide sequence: TGCGCCAGCAGCTCTGCTAGCACAGATACGCAGTATTTT.

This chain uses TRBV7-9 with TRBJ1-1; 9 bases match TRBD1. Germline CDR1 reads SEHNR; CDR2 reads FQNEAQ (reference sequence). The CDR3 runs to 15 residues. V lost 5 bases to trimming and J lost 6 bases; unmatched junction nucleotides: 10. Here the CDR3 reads CASSLTGQGNAEAFF. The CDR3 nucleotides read TGTGCCAGCAGCCTAACGGGACAGGGAAACGCTGAAGCTTTCTTT.

The CDR3 sequence is CASSPWDSETEKLFF. In DNA form, the CDR3 reads TGCGCCAGCAGCCCTTGGGACAGCGAAACTGAAAAACTGTTTTTT. The V and J genes are TRBV4-1 and TRBJ1-4, with TRBD1 matching over 7 bases. CDR1 and CDR2 (germline): MGHRA, YSYEKL. Losses at the gene ends were 4 bases for V and 7 bases for J; bases not matched to a gene: 9. The CDR3 loop spans 15 amino acids.

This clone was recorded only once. The CDR3 DNA reads TGCGCCAGCAGCTGGAACCAAGAGGCTGAAGCTTTCTTT. Translated: CASSWNQEAEAFF. This rearrangement joins TRBV5-1 to TRBJ1-1; D gene uncertain. Germline CDR1 is SGHRS and CDR2 is YFSETQ. V lost 3 bases and J 6 bases, leaving 12 bases between the germline ends. The CDR3 extends over 13 amino acids.

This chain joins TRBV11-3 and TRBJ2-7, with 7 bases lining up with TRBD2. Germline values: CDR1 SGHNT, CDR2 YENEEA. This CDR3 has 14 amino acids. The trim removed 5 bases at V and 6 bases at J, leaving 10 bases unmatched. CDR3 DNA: TGTGCCAGCAGCAGGGACTACGCCCTGGGCGAGCAGTACTTC. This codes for CASSRDYALGEQYF.

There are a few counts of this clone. This CDR3 is CASSPGTGFASGANVLTF. The CDR3 bases are TGTGCCAGCAGTCCAGGGACAGGGTTCGCCTCTGGGGCCAACGTCCTGACTTTC. This sequence joins TRBV27 and TRBJ2-6; TRBD1 matches at 9 bases. With V trimmed by 5 bases and J by 0 bases, 8 bases remained unmatched. From germline, CDR1 is MNHEY and CDR2 SMNVEV (reference sequence). The CDR3 runs to 18 residues.

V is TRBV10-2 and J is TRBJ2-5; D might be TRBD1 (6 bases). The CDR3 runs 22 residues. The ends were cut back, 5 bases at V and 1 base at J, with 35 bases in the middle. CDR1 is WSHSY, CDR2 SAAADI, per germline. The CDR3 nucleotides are TGCGCCAGCAGTAACGCAGGGGCCACAAAAGGGGCTCCACGGGTCCGCCAAGAGACCCAGTACTTC. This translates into CASSNAGATKGAPRVRQETQYF.

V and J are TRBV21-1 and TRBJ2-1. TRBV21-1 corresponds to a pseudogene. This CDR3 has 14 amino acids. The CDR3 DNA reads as TGTGCCAGCAGCCTACACCATTCCGACAATGAGCAGTTCTTC. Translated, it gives CASSLHHSDNEQFF.

CDR3 coding DNA: TGTGCCAGCAGTCCCGACAGGAACTCCTACGAGCAGTACTTC. The encoded protein is CASSPDRNSYEQYF. The chain carries TRBV6-1 and TRBJ2-7; D perhaps matches TRBD1 (6 bases). The CDR3 is made up of 14 amino acids. V shed 5 bases and J shed 0 bases, with 11 bases lying between them. Germline CDR1 MNHNS, CDR2 SASEGT.

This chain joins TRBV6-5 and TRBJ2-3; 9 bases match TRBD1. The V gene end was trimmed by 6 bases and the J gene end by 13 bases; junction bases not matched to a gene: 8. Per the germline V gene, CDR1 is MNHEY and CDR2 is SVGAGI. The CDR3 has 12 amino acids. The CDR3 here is CASRMRRDREYF. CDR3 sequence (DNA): TGTGCCAGCAGAATGCGGAGGGACAGGGAGTATTTT.

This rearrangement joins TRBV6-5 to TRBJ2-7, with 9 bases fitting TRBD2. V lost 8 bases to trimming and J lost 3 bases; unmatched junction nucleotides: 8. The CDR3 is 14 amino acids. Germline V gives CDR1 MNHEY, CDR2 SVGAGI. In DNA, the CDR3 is TGTGCCAGCTCTACCCTAGCGGGATACTACGAGCAGTACTTC. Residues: CASSTLAGYYEQYF.

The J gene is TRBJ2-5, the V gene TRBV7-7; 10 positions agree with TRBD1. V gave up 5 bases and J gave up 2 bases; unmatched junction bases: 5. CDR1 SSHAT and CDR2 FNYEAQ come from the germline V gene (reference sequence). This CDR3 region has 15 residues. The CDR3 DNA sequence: TGTGCCAGCAGCCGACCGGGACAGGGGCAAGAGACCCAGTACTTC. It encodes CASSRPGQGQETQYF.